What follows is one T cell receptor (beta chain) and its context. This sample is part of a study of shared clonotypes between healthy human individuals. Germline assignment: CDR1 SGHRS and CDR2 YFSETQ. The CDR3 contains 15 residues. J was trimmed by 2 bases and V by 0 bases; bases with no gene match: 3. In the CD4+ fraction, cells were divided into CD45RA+ naive and CD45RA-negative memory subsets. Assay used: immunoSEQ multiplex PCR; TCRdb lists only in-frame clones, some missing. The table records a few million clones, approximately 94% of them present only once. The sequence came from a man younger than 35 in good health. Sample: naive CD4+ T cells sorted from blood. The subset: CD45RA+ positively selected. The V and J genes are TRBV5-1 and TRBJ2-7; TRBD2 aligns across 9 bases. The CDR3: CASSLEASGTYEQYF. The DNA of the CDR3 is TGCGCCAGCAGCTTGGAAGCTAGCGGGACCTACGAGCAGTACTTC.